These 14 T cell receptor beta chains share one sample of origin, sequenced in a study of OX40 agonist ivuxolimab in advanced cancers. The library was produced with the immunoSEQ multiplex PCR assay. TCRdb re-hosts the immuneACCESS table, in-frame sequences only. Its copies lack some clones; in the studies checked, an unresolved V gene accounts for under half of them, and the cause for the rest is not known. The sample profile shows some 49,000 clones; 85% of them were found once. In total, the top ten clones hold just over 20% of the sample. The sample consisted of CD4+ or CD8+ T cells sorted from blood, taken in a trial of the OX40 agonist ivuxolimab. The origin of the receptors is an adult with an advanced solid tumor such as melanoma, head and neck, liver or kidney cancer.

V usage is TRBV10-2 and J usage is TRBJ2-3; 9 bases line up with TRBD1. Germline values: CDR1 WSHSY, CDR2 SAAADI. The CDR3 length is 14 residues. Trimming removed 9 bases from V and 2 bases from J; junction bases left unmatched: 6. CDR3 residues: CASRQGGTTDTQYF. In nucleotides, the CDR3 is TGCGCCAGTCGACAGGGGGGCACCACAGATACGCAGTATTTT.

The chain employs TRBV2 and TRBJ1-2; D is uncertain. Trimming stripped 7 bases from V and 0 bases from J, with 9 bases between. Germline V gene lookup returns CDR1 SNHLY and CDR2 FYNNEI. This CDR3 is 13 amino acids long. Written as DNA, the CDR3 is TGTGCCAGCAATGGAAGAGCTAACTATGGCTACACCTTC. Protein: CASNGRANYGYTF.

This chain connects TRBV19 to TRBJ2-1, with D tentatively TRBD2 (5 bases). Deletions cut 8 bases from V and 7 bases from J, with 18 bases between. This CDR3 is 14 amino acids long. CDR1 and CDR2 (germline): LNHDA, SQIVND (reference sequence). The CDR3 nucleotides read TGTGCCAGTGGTTTTGAGGGCCCAGTGAATGAGCAGTTCTTC. It encodes CASGFEGPVNEQFF.

The rearrangement uses TRBV5-1 and TRBJ2-2; TRBD2 matches at 8 bases. This CDR3 is 18 amino acids long. Trimming removed 0 bases from V and 0 bases from J; junction bases left unmatched: 7. The germline gives CDR1 SGHRS, CDR2 YFSETQ. CDR3 protein: CASSLASSGGANTGELFF. CDR3 nucleotides: TGCGCCAGCAGCTTGGCCTCAAGCGGGGGCGCGAACACCGGGGAGCTGTTTTTT.

The chain is built from TRBV9 and TRBJ2-1, with 14 bases that match TRBD2. With V trimmed by 3 bases and J by 5 bases, 10 bases remained unmatched. CDR3 length equals 18 residues. Germline-derived CDR1 and CDR2 are SGDLS and YYNGEE. The CDR3 DNA reads as TGTGCCAGCAGCGCCTCCAGGACTAGCGGGGGGCACCACAATGAGCAGTTCTTC. This sequence encodes CASSASRTSGGHHNEQFF.

The chain links TRBV28 to TRBJ1-1; maybe TRBD1 (6 bases). V was pared by 5 bases and J by 4 bases, with 23 bases between. Germline V gene sequence: CDR1 MDHEN, CDR2 SYDVKM. There are 17 residues in the CDR3. The CDR3 reads CASSTGQFASLGTEAFF. CDR3 in DNA: TGTGCCAGCAGTACAGGACAGTTCGCTTCTCTTGGCACTGAAGCTTTCTTT.

Only one count was recorded for this clone. The chain links TRBV5-6 to TRBJ1-1; D remains unclear. The V and J ends lost 0 bases and 7 bases respectively, with 7 bases between them. This CDR3 is built from 12 residues. CDR1 is SGHDT and CDR2 is YYEEEE in the germline V gene. CDR3 residues: CASSLGQLEAFF. CDR3 in DNA: TGTGCCAGCAGCTTGGGCCAGCTTGAAGCTTTCTTT. The complete variable domain, with remaining parts taken from reference TRBV5-6 and TRBJ1-1, reads DAGVTQSPTHLIKTRGQQVTLRCSPKSGHDTVSWYQQALGQGPQFIFQYYEEEERQRGNFPDRFSGHQFPNYSSELNVNALLLGDSALYLCASSLGQLEAFFGQGTRLTVV.

To note about this clone: Other DNA variants within this sample encode the same CDR3. The J gene is TRBJ2-7, the V gene TRBV7-6, with D perhaps TRBD1 (6 bases). Germline CDR1 and CDR2: SGHVS and FNYEAQ. The CDR3 is made up of 14 amino acids. Trimming shortened V by 5 bases and J by 2 bases, and 13 bases separated the two germline ends. Here the CDR3 reads CASSPGQGTYEQYF. CDR3 bases: TGTGCCAGCAGCCCAGGGCAGGGGACCTACGAGCAGTACTTC.

This clone turned up a few times. The rearrangement joins TRBV5-4 to TRBJ2-3, with a tentative D call TRBD1 (5 bases). The V end lost 5 bases, the J end lost 0 bases, and 10 bases lay between the germline ends. The CDR3 has 14 amino acids. Per the germline V gene, CDR1 is SGHNT and CDR2 is YYREEE (reference sequence). The CDR3 nucleotides read TGTGCCAGCAGATACCGACAGAGCACAGATACGCAGTATTTT. It codes for CASRYRQSTDTQYF. The full variable domain, completed using reference TRBV5-4 and TRBJ2-3, is ETGVTQSPTHLIKTRGQQVTLRCSSQSGHNTVSWYQQALGQGPQFIFQYYREEENGRGNFPPRFSGLQFPNYSSELNVNALELDDSALYLCASRYRQSTDTQYFGPGTRLTVL.

V is TRBV30 and J is TRBJ2-3, with 8 bases lining up with TRBD2. The CDR3 totals 15 residues. Per the germline V gene, CDR1 is GTSNPN and CDR2 is SVGIG (reference sequence). J lost 5 bases, V lost 0 bases, and 7 bases had no gene match. The CDR3 bases are TGTGCCTGGAGTGTACTGAGCGGGGGAGGAGATACGCAGTATTTT. This gives the protein CAWSVLSGGGDTQYF.

The rearrangement links TRBV19 to TRBJ1-1, with 9 bases lining up with TRBD1. V was pared by 7 bases and J by 11 bases, with 20 bases of the junction left unmatched. From germline, CDR1 is LNHDA and CDR2 SQIVND (reference sequence). The CDR3 extends over 16 amino acids. CDR3 bases: TGTGCCAGTACCCATGGAGGACAGGGGCCCATCCATGGCGCTTTCTTT. This codes for CASTHGGQGPIHGAFF. The whole variable domain, remainder taken from reference TRBV19 and TRBJ1-1, is DGGITQSPKYLFRKEGQNVTLSCEQNLNHDAMYWYRQDPGQGLRLIYYSQIVNDFQKGDIAEGYSVSREKKESFPLTVTSAQKNPTAFYLCASTHGGQGPIHGAFFGQGTRLTVV.

The rearrangement links TRBV7-9 to TRBJ2-1; D call uncertain. Germline CDR1 is SEHNR and CDR2 is FQNEAQ (reference sequence). The ends were cut back, 4 bases at V and 0 bases at J, with 10 bases in the middle. The CDR3 contains 15 residues. DNA for the CDR3: TGTGCCAGCAGCTCGGACCGGTACTCCTACAATGAGCAGTTCTTC. Protein: CASSSDRYSYNEQFF. The full variable domain, completed using reference TRBV7-9 and TRBJ2-1, is DTGVSQNPRHKITKRGQNVTFRCDPISEHNRLYWYRQTLGQGPEFLTYFQNEAQLEKSRLLSDRFSAERPKGSFSTLEIQRTEQGDSAMYLCASSSDRYSYNEQFFGPGTRLTVL.

The genes are TRBV7-6 and TRBJ2-3, with 10 nucleotides matching TRBD1. Germline V lookup: CDR1 SGHVS, CDR2 FNYEAQ. CDR3 size: 14 residues. V trimming: 5 bases; J trimming: 3 bases; junction bases outside the gene matches: 2. CDR3 nucleotides: TGTGCCAGCAGCCCGGGACAGGGGACAGATACGCAGTATTTT. Translated, it gives CASSPGQGTDTQYF.

The CDR3 here is CASTVSEGGEQFF. The CDR3 DNA is TGTGCCAGCACTGTTTCGGAAGGGGGTGAGCAGTTCTTC. The chain uses TRBV6-5 and TRBJ2-1; TRBD1 might be the D (6 bases). This CDR3 is built from 13 residues. The V end lost 7 bases, the J end lost 9 bases, and 16 bases lay between the germline ends. CDR1 is MNHEY, CDR2 SVGAGI, per germline.